Below, 6 T cell receptor beta chains from the same sample are listed, as sequenced in a study of shared clonotypes between healthy human individuals. The repertoire was sequenced with immunoSEQ multiplex PCR; TCRdb's copy has only in-frame clones and lacks some. Here the sample spans some 2.4 million clones, 80% to 95% being singletons. Specimen: naive CD4+ T cells from PBMCs. Specified subset: CD45RA+ positively selected. Receptors originate from a man in his late teens or twenties in good health. Some clones in this sample may be carry-over from other donors' samples.

This chain uses TRBV5-4 with TRBJ2-2; no clear D gene. Germline CDR1 SGHNT, CDR2 YYREEE (reference sequence). The CDR3 sequence is 15 residues long. Between the trimmed V and J ends, which lost 4 bases and 5 bases, there was a span of 15 bases. As DNA, the CDR3 is TGTGCCAGCAGCCCCGACACACATCCGACCGGGGAGCTGTTTTTT. Protein: CASSPDTHPTGELFF. The entire variable domain, with the rest obtained from reference TRBV5-4 and TRBJ2-2, is as follows: ETGVTQSPTHLIKTRGQQVTLRCSSQSGHNTVSWYQQALGQGPQFIFQYYREEENGRGNFPPRFSGLQFPNYSSELNVNALELDDSALYLCASSPDTHPTGELFFGEGSRLTVL.

The V and J genes are TRBV28 and TRBJ1-5; D not certain. There are 12 residues in the CDR3. The germline V gene has CDR1 MDHEN and CDR2 SYDVKM. V shed 7 bases and J shed 3 bases, with 7 bases lying between them. The CDR3 sequence is CASTQNNQPQHF. CDR3 sequence (DNA): TGTGCCAGCACCCAGAACAATCAGCCCCAGCATTTT.

V usage is TRBV14 and J usage is TRBJ1-1, with D uncertain. CDR1 and CDR2 from the germline V gene are SGHDN and FVKESK. V was pared by 1 base and J by 2 bases, with 14 bases between. The CDR3 length is 16 residues. The CDR3 nucleotides are TGTGCCAGCAGCCAAGTGAGGAAGACGATTAACACTGAAGCTTTCTTT. It codes for CASSQVRKTINTEAFF.

A word on this clone: Other DNA sequences in the same sample also yield this CDR3. The chain carries TRBV5-1 and TRBJ2-1, with 8 bases fitting TRBD2. Trimming removed 0 bases from V and 3 bases from J; junction bases left unmatched: 5. This CDR3 has 16 residues. Per the germline V gene, CDR1 is SGHRS and CDR2 is YFSETQ. CDR3 residues: CASSLDGTSGYNEQFF. CDR3 DNA: TGCGCCAGCAGCTTGGATGGTACTAGCGGCTACAATGAGCAGTTCTTC.

The J gene is TRBJ2-2, the V gene TRBV7-2; D gene unclear. Germline CDR1 is SGHTA and CDR2 is FQGNSA. The CDR3 length is 14 residues. Trimming removed 5 bases from V and 2 bases from J, with 9 bases in between. CDR3 sequence reads: CASSRMGNTGELFF. The CDR3 DNA reads as TGTGCCAGCAGCCGGATGGGAAACACCGGGGAGCTGTTTTTT.

The chain links TRBV10-1 to TRBJ1-5, with D unclear. The CDR3 has 15 amino acids. Between the trimmed V and J ends, which lost 2 bases and 2 bases, there was a span of 10 bases. CDR1 is WNHNN and CDR2 is SYGVQD in the germline V gene (reference sequence). CDR3 sequence (DNA): TGCGCCAGCAGTGAGCCCCCGGATGGCAATCAGCCCCAGCATTTT. Protein: CASSEPPDGNQPQHF.